This T cell receptor (beta chain) was found in a study of blood T cell repertoires in COVID-19. Study details: There were acute and convalescent COVID-19 samples, and they came from the United States, Italy and Spain. PBMCs, B-cell-depleted T cells, or T cells provided the cDNA or gDNA that made up the material.

Authors' processing steps: Reference gene primer amplification in the assay estimated nucleated cell counts. Repertoires were generated with immunoSEQ multiplex PCR, while TCRdb's copy carries only in-frame clones and drops some. The V and J calls and clone size are taken from that table; D and trimming were inferred from the DNA. The table includes around 100,000 clones, approximately 88% detected once. The J segment lost 6 bases and the V segment lost 3 bases, leaving 12 bases of the junction unmatched. CDR3 length equals 17 residues. Looked up from germline, CDR1 is MNHEY and CDR2 is SMNVEV (reference sequence).

Sequencing was performed on peripheral blood. The sequence was obtained from a man in his sixties with acute or convalescent COVID-19. The chain recombines TRBV27 with TRBJ2-2; 8 bases fit TRBD1. The CDR3, as DNA: TGTGCCAGCAGTTTGGCCGACAGGGGCTTTAGGCCCGGGGAGCTGTTTTTT. Translated, it gives CASSLADRGFRPGELFF.